This record looks at one TCR beta chain sequence and its context. These data come from a study of blood T cell repertoires in COVID-19. About the research overall: Samples representing acute and convalescent COVID-19 were sourced from the United States, Italy and Spain. The analysed material was cDNA or gDNA that came from T cells, B-cell-depleted T cells, or PBMCs.

Between the trimmed V and J ends, which lost 3 bases and 2 bases, there was a span of 17 bases. This CDR3 contains 16 residues. Germline assignment: CDR1 SGDLS and CDR2 YYNGEE. In the original workflow: Estimation of nucleated cell counts relied on the amplification of reference gene primers. TCRdb's table, derived via immunoSEQ multiplex PCR, lists solely in-frame clones and lacks some. For V, J and clone size, that table is used; D and trimming come from the DNA. This sample carries 150,000 or so clones, approximately 80% of them seen once, and the ten largest clones take roughly 1.4%. The sequence was collected from a human donor in a cohort sampled during active COVID-19. The V gene is TRBV9, the J gene TRBJ1-1; maybe TRBD1 (5 bases). Sequenced input: peripheral blood. CDR3 DNA sequence: TGTGCCAGCAGCGAGACAGACGGTTCGCCAAACACTGAAGCTTTCTTT. Translated, it gives CASSETDGSPNTEAFF.